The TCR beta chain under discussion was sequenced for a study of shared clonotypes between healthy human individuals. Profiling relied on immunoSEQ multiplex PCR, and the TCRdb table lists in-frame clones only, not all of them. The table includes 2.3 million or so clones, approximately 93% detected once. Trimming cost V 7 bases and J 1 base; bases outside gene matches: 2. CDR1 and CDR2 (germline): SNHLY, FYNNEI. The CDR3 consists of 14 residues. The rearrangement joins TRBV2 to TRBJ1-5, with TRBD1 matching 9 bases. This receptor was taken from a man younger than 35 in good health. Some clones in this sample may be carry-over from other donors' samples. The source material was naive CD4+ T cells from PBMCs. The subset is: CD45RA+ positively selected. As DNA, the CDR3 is TGTGCCAGCATGGACAGGGGAAGCAATCAGCCCCAGCATTTT. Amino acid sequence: CASMDRGSNQPQHF.